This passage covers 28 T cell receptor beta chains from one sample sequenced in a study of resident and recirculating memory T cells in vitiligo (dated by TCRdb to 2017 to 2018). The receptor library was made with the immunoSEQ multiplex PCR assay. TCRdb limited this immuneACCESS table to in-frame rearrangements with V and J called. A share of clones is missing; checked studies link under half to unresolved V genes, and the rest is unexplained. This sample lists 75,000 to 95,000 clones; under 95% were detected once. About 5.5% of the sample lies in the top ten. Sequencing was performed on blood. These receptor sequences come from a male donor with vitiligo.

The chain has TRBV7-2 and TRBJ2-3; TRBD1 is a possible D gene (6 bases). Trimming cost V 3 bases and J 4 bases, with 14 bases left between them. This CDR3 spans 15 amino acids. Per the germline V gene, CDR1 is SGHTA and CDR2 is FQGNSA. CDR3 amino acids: CASSFDQGLSDTQYF. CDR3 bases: TGTGCCAGCAGCTTCGACCAGGGGTTATCAGATACGCAGTATTTT.

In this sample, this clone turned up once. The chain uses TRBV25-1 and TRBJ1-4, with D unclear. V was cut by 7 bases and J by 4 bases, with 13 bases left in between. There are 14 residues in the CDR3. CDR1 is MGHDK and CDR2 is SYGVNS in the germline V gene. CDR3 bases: TGTGCCAGCAATAGGGAAGAGGGTAATGAAAAACTGTTTTTT. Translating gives CASNREEGNEKLFF.

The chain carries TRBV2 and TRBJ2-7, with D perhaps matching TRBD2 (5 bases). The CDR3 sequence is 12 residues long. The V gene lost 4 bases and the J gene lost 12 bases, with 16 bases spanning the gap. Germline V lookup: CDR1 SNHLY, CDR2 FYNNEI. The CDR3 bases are TGTGCCAGCAGTGGGACTCCACTAACGAGGTACTTC. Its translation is CASSGTPLTRYF.

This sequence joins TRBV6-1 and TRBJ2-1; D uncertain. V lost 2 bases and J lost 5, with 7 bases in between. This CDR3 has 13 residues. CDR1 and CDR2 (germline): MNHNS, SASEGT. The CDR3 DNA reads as TGTGCCAGCAGTGAAAACAGAAACAATGAGCAGTTCTTC. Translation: CASSENRNNEQFF.

CDR3 DNA: TGTGCCACCAGCACCCAATTAGCGGGGCAAGAGACCCAGTACTTC. Translating gives CATSTQLAGQETQYF. The rearrangement joins TRBV15 to TRBJ2-5, with TRBD2 identical over 8 bases. V gave up 4 bases and J gave up 2 bases; unmatched junction bases: 6. Germline V CDR1 and CDR2: LNHNV, YYDKDF (reference sequence). CDR3 length: 15 amino acids.

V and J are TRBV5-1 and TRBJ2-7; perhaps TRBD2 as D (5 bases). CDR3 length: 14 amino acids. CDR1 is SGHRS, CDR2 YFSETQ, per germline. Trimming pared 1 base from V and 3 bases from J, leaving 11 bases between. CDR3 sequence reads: CASSLRLAFYEQYF. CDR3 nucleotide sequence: TGCGCCAGCAGCTTGCGGCTAGCTTTCTACGAGCAGTACTTC.

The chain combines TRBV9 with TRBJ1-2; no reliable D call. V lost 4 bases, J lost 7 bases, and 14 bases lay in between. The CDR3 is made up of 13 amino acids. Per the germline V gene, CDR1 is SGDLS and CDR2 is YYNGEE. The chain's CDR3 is CASSSAQVGGYTF. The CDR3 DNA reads TGTGCCAGCAGCTCCGCGCAGGTCGGTGGCTACACCTTC. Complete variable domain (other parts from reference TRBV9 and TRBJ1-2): DSGVTQTPKHLITATGQRVTLRCSPRSGDLSVYWYQQSLDQGLQFLIQYYNGEERAKGNILERFSAQQFPDLHSELNLSSLELGDSALYFCASSSAQVGGYTFGSGTRLTVV.

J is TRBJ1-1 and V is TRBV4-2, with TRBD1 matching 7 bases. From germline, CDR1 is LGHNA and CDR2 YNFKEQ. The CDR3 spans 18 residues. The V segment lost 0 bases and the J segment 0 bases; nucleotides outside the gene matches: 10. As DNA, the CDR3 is TGTGCCAGCAGCCAAGATGCGCCGGGACAGAATTTGAACACTGAAGCTTTCTTT. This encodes CASSQDAPGQNLNTEAFF.

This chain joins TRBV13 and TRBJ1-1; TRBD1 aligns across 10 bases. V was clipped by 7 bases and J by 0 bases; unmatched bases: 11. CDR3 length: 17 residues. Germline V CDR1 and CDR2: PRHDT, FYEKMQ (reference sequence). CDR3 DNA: TGTGCCAGCACTGACTTAGGACAGGGGGTGATGAACACTGAAGCTTTCTTT. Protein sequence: CASTDLGQGVMNTEAFF. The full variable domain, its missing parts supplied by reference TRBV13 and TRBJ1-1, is AAGVIQSPRHLIKEKRETATLKCYPIPRHDTVYWYQQGPGQDPQFLISFYEKMQSDKGSIPDRFSAQQFSDYHSELNMSSLELGDSALYFCASTDLGQGVMNTEAFFGQGTRLTVV.

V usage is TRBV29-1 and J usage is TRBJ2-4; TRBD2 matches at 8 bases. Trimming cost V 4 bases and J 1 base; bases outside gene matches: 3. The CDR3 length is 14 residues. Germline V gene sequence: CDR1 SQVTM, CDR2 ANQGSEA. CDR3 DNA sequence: TGCAGCGTTGTCGGGGGGGCGGCCAAAAACATTCAGTACTTC. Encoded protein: CSVVGGAAKNIQYF.

As DNA, the CDR3 is TGTGCCACCAGCAGAGATAGTAGGAGCGGACTCTGGGGTGAAGGGACCCAGTACTTC. Protein product: CATSRDSRSGLWGEGTQYF. V and J are TRBV15 and TRBJ2-5; TRBD2 is a possible D gene (5 bases). The CDR3 runs 19 residues. Trimming removed 0 bases from V and 7 bases from J, with 27 bases in between. Germline assignment: CDR1 LNHNV and CDR2 YYDKDF (reference sequence). The complete variable domain, with remaining parts taken from reference TRBV15 and TRBJ2-5, reads DAMVIQNPRYQVTQFGKPVTLSCSQTLNHNVMYWYQQKSSQAPKLLFHYYDKDFNNEADTPDNFQSRRPNTSFCFLDIRSPGLGDTAMYLCATSRDSRSGLWGEGTQYFGPGTRLLVL.

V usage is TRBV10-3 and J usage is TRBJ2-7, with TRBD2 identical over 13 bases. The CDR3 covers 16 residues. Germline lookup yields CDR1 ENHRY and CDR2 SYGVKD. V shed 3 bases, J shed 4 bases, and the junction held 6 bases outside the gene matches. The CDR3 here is CAISELPGLAGYEQYF. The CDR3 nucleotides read TGTGCCATCAGTGAACTTCCGGGACTAGCGGGGTACGAGCAGTACTTC.

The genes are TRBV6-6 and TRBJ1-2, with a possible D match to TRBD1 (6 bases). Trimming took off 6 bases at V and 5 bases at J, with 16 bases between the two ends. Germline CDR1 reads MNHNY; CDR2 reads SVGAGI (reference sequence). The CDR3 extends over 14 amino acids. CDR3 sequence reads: CASRRDIPGYGYTF. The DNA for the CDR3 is TGTGCCAGCAGACGGGACATCCCTGGGTATGGCTACACCTTC.

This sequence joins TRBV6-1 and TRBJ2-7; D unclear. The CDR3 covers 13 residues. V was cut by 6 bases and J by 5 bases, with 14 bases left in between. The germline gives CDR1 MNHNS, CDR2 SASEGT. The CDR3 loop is CASRLAPTHEQYF. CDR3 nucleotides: TGTGCCAGCAGGTTAGCTCCTACTCACGAGCAGTACTTC.

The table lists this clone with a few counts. The CDR3 nucleotides read TGTGCCAGTAGCGGGAGCGGGCGAGAGACCCAGTACTTC. This codes for CASSGSGRETQYF. The V call is TRBV6-5, the J call TRBJ2-5; 9 bases align to TRBD2. CDR1 and CDR2 (germline): MNHEY, SVGAGI. Unmatched junction bases numbered 6, after V lost 9 bases and J lost 4 bases. This CDR3 is built from 13 residues.

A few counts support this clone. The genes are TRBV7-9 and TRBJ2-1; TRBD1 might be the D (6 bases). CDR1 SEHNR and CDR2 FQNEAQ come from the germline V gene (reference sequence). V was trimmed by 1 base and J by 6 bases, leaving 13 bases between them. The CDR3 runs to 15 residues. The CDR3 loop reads CASSLVGGVSNEQFF. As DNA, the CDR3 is TGTGCCAGCAGCTTAGTAGGGGGAGTCAGCAATGAGCAGTTCTTC. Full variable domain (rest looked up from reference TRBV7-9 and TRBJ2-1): DTGVSQNPRHKITKRGQNVTFRCDPISEHNRLYWYRQTLGQGPEFLTYFQNEAQLEKSRLLSDRFSAERPKGSFSTLEIQRTEQGDSAMYLCASSLVGGVSNEQFFGPGTRLTVL.

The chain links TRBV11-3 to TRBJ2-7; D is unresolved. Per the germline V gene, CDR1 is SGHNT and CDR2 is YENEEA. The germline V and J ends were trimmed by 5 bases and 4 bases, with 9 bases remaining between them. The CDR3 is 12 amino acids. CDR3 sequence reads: CASSADNYEQYF. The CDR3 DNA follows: TGTGCCAGCAGCGCCGACAATTACGAGCAGTACTTC.

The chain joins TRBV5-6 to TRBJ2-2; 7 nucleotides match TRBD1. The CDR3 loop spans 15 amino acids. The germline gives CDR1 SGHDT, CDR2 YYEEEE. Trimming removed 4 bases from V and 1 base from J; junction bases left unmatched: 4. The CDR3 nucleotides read TGTGCCAGCAGCATAGGACAGGTGAACACCGGGGAGCTGTTTTTT. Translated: CASSIGQVNTGELFF.

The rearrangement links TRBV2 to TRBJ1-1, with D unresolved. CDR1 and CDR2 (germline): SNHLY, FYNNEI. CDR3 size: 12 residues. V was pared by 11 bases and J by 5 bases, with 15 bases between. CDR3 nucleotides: TGTGCCGGTGAGGCAGAGGATACTGAAGCTTTCTTT. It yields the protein CAGEAEDTEAFF.

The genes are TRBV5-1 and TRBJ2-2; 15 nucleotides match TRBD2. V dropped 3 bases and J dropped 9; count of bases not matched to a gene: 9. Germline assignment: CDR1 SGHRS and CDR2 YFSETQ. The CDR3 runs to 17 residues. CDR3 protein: CASSSDGLAGGLRELFF. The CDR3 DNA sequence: TGCGCCAGCAGCTCTGACGGACTAGCGGGGGGGCTGCGGGAGCTGTTTTTT.

CDR3 in DNA: TGTGCCAGCAGCGTCTATGGGGGGTACGAGCAGTACTTC. Protein: CASSVYGGYEQYF. The V and J genes are TRBV9 and TRBJ2-7; D is perhaps TRBD2 (6 bases). This CDR3 comprises 13 residues. V was clipped by 2 bases and J by 4 bases, with 10 bases between them. In germline, CDR1 is SGDLS, CDR2 YYNGEE.

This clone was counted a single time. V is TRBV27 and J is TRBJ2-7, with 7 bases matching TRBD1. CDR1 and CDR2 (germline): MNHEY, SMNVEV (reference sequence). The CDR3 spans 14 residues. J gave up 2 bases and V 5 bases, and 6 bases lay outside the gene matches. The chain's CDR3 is CASSATGKTYEQYF. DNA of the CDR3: TGTGCCAGCAGTGCGACAGGGAAAACCTACGAGCAGTACTTC.

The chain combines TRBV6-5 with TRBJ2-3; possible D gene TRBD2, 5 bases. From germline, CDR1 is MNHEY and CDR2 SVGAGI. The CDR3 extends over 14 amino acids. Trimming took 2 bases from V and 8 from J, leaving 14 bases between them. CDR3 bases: TGTGCCAGCAGTTACGTTTTGAGGGAAGGTACGCAGTATTTT. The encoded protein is CASSYVLREGTQYF.

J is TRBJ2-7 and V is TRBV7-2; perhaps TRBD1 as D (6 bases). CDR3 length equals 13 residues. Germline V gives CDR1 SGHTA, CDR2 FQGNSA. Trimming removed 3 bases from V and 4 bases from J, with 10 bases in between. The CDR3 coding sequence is TGTGCCAGCAGCTTCTCAGGGGATTACGAGCAGTACTTC. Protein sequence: CASSFSGDYEQYF.

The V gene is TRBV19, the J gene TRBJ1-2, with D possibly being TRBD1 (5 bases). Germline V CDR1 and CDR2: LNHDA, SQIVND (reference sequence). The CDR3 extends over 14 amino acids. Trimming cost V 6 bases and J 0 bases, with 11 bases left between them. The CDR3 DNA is TGTGCCAGTAGCCGGGGGTGGGCTAACTATGGCTACACCTTC. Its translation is CASSRGWANYGYTF.

Here the CDR3 reads CASRNTGVYEQYF. The DNA of the CDR3 is TGTGCCAGCAGAAATACAGGGGTCTACGAGCAGTACTTC. The chain carries TRBV28 and TRBJ2-7; 7 bases map to TRBD1. With 6 bases clipped from V and 3 bases from J, the junction kept 5 bases outside the gene matches. The CDR3 contains 13 residues. The germline CDR1 and CDR2 sequences are MDHEN and SYDVKM.

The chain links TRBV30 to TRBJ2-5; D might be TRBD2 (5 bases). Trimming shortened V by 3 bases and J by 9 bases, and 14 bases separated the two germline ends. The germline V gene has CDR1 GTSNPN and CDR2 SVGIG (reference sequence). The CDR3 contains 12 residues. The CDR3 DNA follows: TGTGCCTGGAGGGTGTCCGGGCGGGCCCAGTACTTC. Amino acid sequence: CAWRVSGRAQYF.

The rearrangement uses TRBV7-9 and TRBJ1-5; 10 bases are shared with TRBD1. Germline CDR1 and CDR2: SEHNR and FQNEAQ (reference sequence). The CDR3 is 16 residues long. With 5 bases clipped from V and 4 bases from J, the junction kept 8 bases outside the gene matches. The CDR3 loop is CASSGEPGQGNQPQHF. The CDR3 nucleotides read TGTGCCAGCAGCGGAGAACCGGGACAGGGGAATCAGCCCCAGCATTTT.